This T cell receptor (beta chain) was recovered during a study of beta chain features in type 1 diabetes. Study outcomes and limitations: Shorter templates might be favored by PCR, equally in patients and controls. A closer apparent resemblance between naive, central memory and Treg TCRB repertoires was seen in patients than in healthy donors. In all four CD4+ subsets, TCRB CDR3 length was significantly, moderately reduced in type 1 diabetes.

Points on this clone: Antigen specificity is unknown.

Germline lookup yields CDR1 KGHSH and CDR2 LQKENI. Losses at the gene ends were 4 bases for V and 1 base for J; bases not matched to a gene: 6. The CDR3 contains 16 residues. The authors reverse transcribed all of the isolated RNA, so sequencing captured expressed TCRB transcripts. The protocol was immunoSEQ multiplex PCR, while the TCRdb copy is restricted to in-frame clones and leaves out a portion. This sample has some 370,000 clones, with around 10% found just once. The V call is TRBV18, the J call TRBJ2-2, with 7 bases identical to TRBD1. The material sequenced was central memory CD4+ T cells from blood. The sequence was obtained from a man between 25 and 39 years old with type 1 diabetes. CDR3 in amino acids: CASSLGQAMNTGELFF. CDR3 DNA sequence: TGTGCCAGCTCACTCGGACAGGCCATGAACACCGGGGAGCTGTTTTTT.